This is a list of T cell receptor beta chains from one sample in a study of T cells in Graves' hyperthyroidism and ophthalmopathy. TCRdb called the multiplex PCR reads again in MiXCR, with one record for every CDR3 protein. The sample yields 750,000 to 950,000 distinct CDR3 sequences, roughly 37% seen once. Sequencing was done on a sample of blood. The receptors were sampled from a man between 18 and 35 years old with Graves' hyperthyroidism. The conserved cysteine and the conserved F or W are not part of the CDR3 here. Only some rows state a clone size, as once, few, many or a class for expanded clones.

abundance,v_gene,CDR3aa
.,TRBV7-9,ASRPLADEQY
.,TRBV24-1,ATSDRQYDGYT
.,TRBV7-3,ASSLGPITDTQY
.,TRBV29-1,SVSGGISAGEQY
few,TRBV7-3,ASSLVAGGVTGELF
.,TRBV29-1,SVETDRGPSYEQY
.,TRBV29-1,SVGRTVNMNTEAF
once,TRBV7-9,ASSLASGANPYEQY
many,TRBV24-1,ATSDWGQETQY
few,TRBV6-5,ASSYVQGNTIY
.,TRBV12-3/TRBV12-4,ASSFGGADYGYT
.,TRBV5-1,ASSMGQGPNEQY
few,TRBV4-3,ASSQDRRGQAF
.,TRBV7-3,ASSSPGVGGCNPRDTEAF
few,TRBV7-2,ASSLKGQGNQPQH
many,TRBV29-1,SVDPGQPYGYT
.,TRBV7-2,ASSRSPIRNTGELF
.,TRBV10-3,ASSLSGRVGETQY
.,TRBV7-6,ASSHEGSQKLF
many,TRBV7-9,ASSWAGLADGETQY
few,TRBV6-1,ASTGDWNTEAF
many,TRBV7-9,ASSLTMATIY
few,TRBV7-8,ASDQGGDTEAF
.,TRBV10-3,AIQGSRNTEAF
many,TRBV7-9,ASSPLTGQGQPQH
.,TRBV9,ASSVNPGQGGTEAF
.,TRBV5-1,ASSKSGVDTQY
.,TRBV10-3,AISDGRGGEKLF
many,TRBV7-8,ASSPGEASEKLF
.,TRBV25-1,ASTDEQY
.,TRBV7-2,ASSTGGPGGEQY
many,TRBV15,ATSREGNLIGEKLF
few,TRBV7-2,ASTMTESSYEQY
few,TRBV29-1,SVQLSRSSYEQY
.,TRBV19,ASATGNYGYT
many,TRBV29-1,SAGEQNTEAF
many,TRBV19,ASSQDKEGYGYT
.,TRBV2,ASRDGSPSGNTIY
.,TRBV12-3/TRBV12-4,ASSPRGPSGNTIY
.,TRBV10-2,ASRQGAIGQY
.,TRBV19,ASTPTGGYEKLF
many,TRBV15,ATSRGQGVYQPQH
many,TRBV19,ASSVPESWNTEAF
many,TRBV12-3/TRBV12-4,ASSALGALH
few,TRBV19,ASSLDLGQGGQPQH